This T cell receptor beta chain was sequenced for a study of vaccination and CD4 T cells after COVID-19. About the research overall: From HCoV-229E, HCoV-OC43, HCoV-NL63 and SARS-CoV-2, overlapping spike peptides were used to stimulate the cells.

Trimming removed 5 bases from V and 0 bases from J, with 16 bases in between. Germline V gene sequence: CDR1 MNHEY, CDR2 SMNVEV (reference sequence). The length of the CDR3 is 16 residues. This clonotype was seen a few times. What it binds is unknown. CD4+ T cells that had been cultured provided DNA sequenced with the Oncomine TCR Beta short-read assay. TCRdb analysed the PCR reads with MiXCR anew, one entry per CDR3 protein. The sample carries around 19,000 distinct CDR3 sequences, 50% to 65% recorded once. This sample's treatment: approximately 11-day PBMC culture with coronavirus spike peptide pools or control peptides (ViraFEST assay).

The chain uses TRBV27 and TRBJ1-2, with no clear D. What was sequenced was CD4+ T cells from blood, cultured in vitro. This receptor was obtained from a human donor who had recovered from COVID-19. In nucleotides, the CDR3 is TGTGCCAGCAGTCCCACCTTTGACACCCCTAACTATGGCTACACCTTC. Translation gives CASSPTFDTPNYGYTF.